These 30 T cell receptor beta chains were sequenced from one sample in a study of cytomegalovirus exposure and HLA in healthy donors. Use of 60 Vbeta and 13 Jbeta primers characterized the PCR. The protocol was immunoSEQ multiplex PCR, while the TCRdb copy is restricted to in-frame clones and leaves out a portion. The sample holds 210,000 or so clones, around four fifths seen once. Material for sequencing was PBMCs. All receptors come from a woman between 50 and 59 years old in good health and CMV-seropositive.

V and J are TRBV4-2 and TRBJ1-2; tentatively, D is TRBD1 (5 bases). V lost 3 bases and J lost 4, with 12 bases in between. Germline CDR1 is LGHNA and CDR2 is YNFKEQ. This CDR3 comprises 14 residues. The CDR3 protein is CASSQAGLSYGYTF. For the CDR3, the DNA is TGTGCCAGCAGCCAGGCGGGACTGTCCTATGGCTACACCTTC.

This rearrangement joins TRBV28 to TRBJ2-7; 9 bases line up with TRBD1. Unmatched junction bases numbered 4, after V lost 2 bases and J lost 5 bases. This CDR3 is built from 14 residues. Looked up from germline, CDR1 is MDHEN and CDR2 is SYDVKM. The CDR3, as DNA: TGTGCCAGCAGTTTAAGACAGGGGGGGAACGAGCAGTACTTC. This gives the protein CASSLRQGGNEQYF.

The chain employs TRBV18 and TRBJ2-7, with 12 positions matching TRBD2. This CDR3 spans 17 amino acids. J gave up 2 bases and V 4 bases, and 9 bases lay outside the gene matches. Germline V gene sequence: CDR1 KGHSH, CDR2 LQKENI. The chain's CDR3 is CASSRSTSGGSAYEQYF. In nucleotides, the CDR3 is TGTGCCAGCTCACGGTCGACTAGCGGGGGCTCCGCCTACGAGCAGTACTTC.

The rearrangement joins TRBV5-1 to TRBJ1-3; D not certain. The CDR3 has 16 amino acids. The germline V gene has CDR1 SGHRS and CDR2 YFSETQ. Trimming removed 3 bases from V and 0 bases from J, with 13 bases in between. CDR3 region: CASSSDGKVSGNTIYF. The CDR3 DNA reads as TGCGCCAGCAGCTCGGACGGGAAAGTCTCTGGAAACACCATATATTTT.

The chain is built from TRBV11-2 and TRBJ1-1; tentatively, D is TRBD1 (6 bases). Between the trimmed V and J ends, which lost 1 base and 6 bases, there was a span of 12 bases. Germline values: CDR1 SGHAT, CDR2 FQNNGV. The CDR3 spans 14 residues. CDR3 residues: CASSLGLDSSEAFF. CDR3 nucleotide sequence: TGTGCCAGCAGCTTAGGCTTGGACAGCTCTGAAGCTTTCTTT.

CDR3 protein: CASTGTGVGNEQFF. CDR3 DNA: TGTGCCAGCACCGGGACAGGGGTCGGGAATGAGCAGTTCTTC. This chain joins TRBV11-3 and TRBJ2-1; 10 bases fit TRBD1. This CDR3 is built from 14 residues. Germline V gives CDR1 SGHNT, CDR2 YENEEA. The ends lost 7 bases at V and 7 bases at J; junction bases unmatched: 7.

The chain recombines TRBV2 with TRBJ2-3; 9 nucleotides line up with TRBD2. The CDR3 is made up of 15 amino acids. Germline trimming cut 4 bases from V and 2 bases from J; bases unmatched to any gene: 4. Germline CDR1 SNHLY, CDR2 FYNNEI. DNA for the CDR3: TGTGCCAGCAGTGTTAGCGGGGGAAACACAGATACGCAGTATTTT. As protein: CASSVSGGNTDTQYF.

This clone was detected only a few times. The rearrangement joins TRBV6-5 to TRBJ1-5; D is unclear. Trimming pared 6 bases from V and 6 bases from J, leaving 18 bases between. The CDR3 length is 15 residues. Germline loops: CDR1 MNHEY, CDR2 SVGAGI. DNA of the CDR3: TGTGCCAGCAGCCCACTCTACGGTACGGGTCAGCCCCAGCATTTT. Amino acids: CASSPLYGTGQPQHF.

This clone was seen only a few times. The rearrangement links TRBV6-1 to TRBJ1-6; D unclear. The CDR3 consists of 13 residues. CDR1 and CDR2 from the germline V gene are MNHNS and SASEGT. V lost 11 bases, J lost 13 bases, and 21 bases lay in between. The chain's CDR3 is CASVASFLGPLHF. As DNA, the CDR3 is TGTGCCTCCGTAGCATCTTTCCTCGGGCCCCTCCACTTT.

This chain connects TRBV19 to TRBJ1-2; D possibly corresponds to TRBD1 (5 bases). Between the trimmed V and J ends, which lost 2 bases and 4 bases, there was a span of 11 bases. The CDR3 has 14 residues. CDR1 and CDR2 (germline): LNHDA, SQIVND (reference sequence). CDR3 sequence: CASSIPGFSYGYTF. The CDR3 nucleotides are TGTGCCAGTAGTATACCAGGGTTCTCCTATGGCTACACCTTC. The whole variable domain, filled in from reference TRBV19 and TRBJ1-2, reads DGGITQSPKYLFRKEGQNVTLSCEQNLNHDAMYWYRQDPGQGLRLIYYSQIVNDFQKGDIAEGYSVSREKKESFPLTVTSAQKNPTAFYLCASSIPGFSYGYTFGSGTRLTVV.

The rearrangement uses TRBV15 and TRBJ1-4, with D unresolved. CDR1 LNHNV and CDR2 YYDKDF come from the germline V gene (reference sequence). This CDR3 has 13 amino acids. The germline V and J ends were trimmed by 2 bases and 6 bases, with 7 bases remaining between them. CDR3 protein: CATSRKTYEKLFF. In DNA form, the CDR3 reads TGTGCCACCAGCAGAAAGACTTATGAAAAACTGTTTTTT.

V and J are TRBV28 and TRBJ2-5; 11 nucleotides align to TRBD2. J lost 2 bases, V lost 5 bases, and 4 bases had no gene match. This CDR3 comprises 15 residues. Germline CDR1 and CDR2: MDHEN and SYDVKM. CDR3 residues: CASSNRLAGQETQYF. CDR3 nucleotide sequence: TGTGCCAGCAGTAATCGACTAGCGGGGCAAGAGACCCAGTACTTC. Together with reference TRBV28 and TRBJ2-5, the CDR3 gives the full variable domain: DVKVTQSSRYLVKRTGEKVFLECVQDMDHENMFWYRQDPGLGLRLIYFSYDVKMKEKGDIPEGYSVSREKKERFSLILESASTNQTSMYLCASSNRLAGQETQYFGPGTRLLVL.

The rearrangement links TRBV20-1 to TRBJ1-2; TRBD1 is a possible D gene (6 bases). Per germline, CDR1 DFQATT and CDR2 SNEGSKA (reference sequence). The CDR3 extends over 11 amino acids. V lost 5 bases, J lost 4 bases, and 8 bases lay in between. CDR3 amino acids: CSARQVYGYTF. The CDR3 coding sequence is TGCAGTGCTCGACAGGTCTATGGCTACACCTTC.

The rearrangement joins TRBV9 to TRBJ2-2; D is unclear. V was pared by 0 bases and J by 3 bases, with 9 bases between. Germline loops: CDR1 SGDLS, CDR2 YYNGEE. This CDR3 region has 15 residues. The CDR3 DNA is TGTGCCAGCAGCGTAGGGCAGGAATACACCGGGGAGCTGTTTTTT. As protein: CASSVGQEYTGELFF. Looking up the rest from reference TRBV9 and TRBJ2-2 gives the full variable domain: DSGVTQTPKHLITATGQRVTLRCSPRSGDLSVYWYQQSLDQGLQFLIQYYNGEERAKGNILERFSAQQFPDLHSELNLSSLELGDSALYFCASSVGQEYTGELFFGEGSRLTVL.

The V call is TRBV2, the J call TRBJ1-2; TRBD1 matches at 7 bases. The CDR3 runs to 14 residues. Germline V gene lookup returns CDR1 SNHLY and CDR2 FYNNEI. V shed 6 bases, J shed 8 bases, and the junction held 12 bases outside the gene matches. In DNA, the CDR3 is TGTGCCAGCAGACCGACAGGGTCCCCCTCCGGCTACACCTTC. It specifies CASRPTGSPSGYTF.

The chain joins TRBV19 to TRBJ1-5; D possibly corresponds to TRBD1 (6 bases). The CDR3 contains 14 residues. Trimming left V 7 bases short and J 4 bases short, with 14 bases between. Germline assignment: CDR1 LNHDA and CDR2 SQIVND (reference sequence). CDR3 amino acids: CASTETGLNQPQHF. CDR3 bases: TGTGCCAGTACCGAAACAGGGTTGAATCAGCCCCAGCATTTT.

The table lists this clone with a few counts. The rearrangement links TRBV5-1 to TRBJ1-4; TRBD1 matches 9 bases. This CDR3 contains 15 residues. Germline V gene data show CDR1 as SGHRS and CDR2 as YFSETQ. The J segment lost 7 bases and the V segment lost 5 bases, leaving 9 bases of the junction unmatched. The CDR3 DNA is TGCGCCAGCAGTAATACAGGGGGCGGTTTTGAAAAACTGTTTTTT. It yields the protein CASSNTGGGFEKLFF.

The rearrangement joins TRBV6-5 to TRBJ2-5; D ambiguous. The tail of the sequence fits TRBJ2-7 better, so the J call may be wrong. The CDR3 has 15 residues. Germline V gene sequence: CDR1 MNHEY, CDR2 SVGAGI. As DNA, the CDR3 is TGTGCCAGCAGTTACTCGTTAGAGATCAAATACGAGCAGTACTTC. This gives the protein CASSYSLEIKYEQYF.

V usage is TRBV28 and J usage is TRBJ2-5; tentative D call: TRBD2 (6 bases). Germline CDR1 and CDR2: MDHEN and SYDVKM. This CDR3 region has 14 residues. With 6 bases removed from V and 4 bases from J, the gap between germline ends came to 15 bases. The DNA of the CDR3 is TGTGCCAGCAGCTTGTCGGGGGTACCAGAGACCCAGTACTTC. This codes for CASSLSGVPETQYF.

The rearrangement joins TRBV5-1 to TRBJ1-6; TRBD1 matches 9 bases. Germline CDR1 and CDR2: SGHRS and YFSETQ. The CDR3 runs 15 residues. Unmatched junction bases numbered 7, after V lost 4 bases and J lost 8 bases. For the CDR3, the DNA is TGCGCCAGCAGCCCCACCCGGACAGGGGATTCACCCCTCCACTTT. Its protein product is CASSPTRTGDSPLHF. The variable domain in full, completed from reference TRBV5-1 and TRBJ1-6, reads KAGVTQTPRYLIKTRGQQVTLSCSPISGHRSVSWYQQTPGQGLQFLFEYFSETQRNKGNFPGRFSGRQFSNSRSEMNVSTLELGDSALYLCASSPTRTGDSPLHFGNGTRLTVT.

V and J are TRBV5-4 and TRBJ2-2; a possible D gene is TRBD2 (6 bases). The length of the CDR3 is 16 residues. Germline lookup yields CDR1 SGHNT and CDR2 YYREEE (reference sequence). The germline V and J ends were trimmed by 6 bases and 5 bases, with 20 bases remaining between them. The DNA of the CDR3 is TGTGCCAGCACTCCGAACGGGGGTTTGGGAACCGGGGAGCTGTTTTTT. Protein: CASTPNGGLGTGELFF.

This clone was detected only once. The same CDR3 also results from other DNA sequences found in this sample. The chain combines TRBV6-5 with TRBJ2-7, with D hard to call. Germline values: CDR1 MNHEY, CDR2 SVGAGI. V was pared by 5 bases and J by 3 bases, with 5 bases between. This CDR3 comprises 11 residues. The CDR3 DNA reads as TGTGCCAGCAGTAGAGACTACGAGCAGTACTTC. It is translated as CASSRDYEQYF.

The chain combines TRBV9 with TRBJ1-4; possible D gene TRBD1, 5 bases. Germline loops: CDR1 SGDLS, CDR2 YYNGEE. The CDR3 covers 14 residues. The V and J ends lost 3 bases and 8 bases respectively, with 14 bases between them. The CDR3 sequence is CASSARPGGEKLFF. In nucleotides, the CDR3 is TGTGCCAGCAGCGCCCGACCCGGGGGGGAAAAACTGTTTTTT.

The V and J genes are TRBV5-1 and TRBJ2-5, with D tentatively TRBD1 (5 bases). CDR1 and CDR2 (germline): SGHRS, YFSETQ. The CDR3 is 15 residues long. Trimming removed 1 base at V and 2 bases at J, with 12 bases between. DNA of the CDR3: TGCGCCAGCAGCTTGCAGACAGCTAGTCAAGAGACCCAGTACTTC. It translates to CASSLQTASQETQYF.

The rearrangement joins TRBV10-1 to TRBJ2-2; 9 bases map to TRBD1. The CDR3 sequence is 13 residues long. Germline assignment: CDR1 WNHNN and CDR2 SYGVQD (reference sequence). V dropped 11 bases and J dropped 7; count of bases not matched to a gene: 8. The CDR3 is CAGNGQGHGELFF. CDR3 nucleotide sequence: TGCGCCGGGAACGGACAGGGGCACGGGGAGCTGTTTTTT.

The chain is built from TRBV7-6 and TRBJ2-7; 12 bases line up with TRBD2. The CDR3 is made up of 14 amino acids. J was trimmed by 4 bases and V by 4 bases; bases with no gene match: 2. The germline V gene has CDR1 SGHVS and CDR2 FNYEAQ. The CDR3, as DNA: TGTGCCAGCAGCTCGCTAGCGGGGGGGTACGAGCAGTACTTC. Its protein product is CASSSLAGGYEQYF.

The chain combines TRBV7-2 with TRBJ1-1, with 8 bases identical to TRBD1. J lost 7 bases, V lost 5 bases, and 6 bases had no gene match. Germline CDR1 is SGHTA and CDR2 is FQGNSA. The CDR3 loop spans 13 amino acids. The chain's CDR3 is CASSKTGAGEAFF. CDR3 DNA: TGTGCCAGCAGCAAGACAGGGGCAGGTGAAGCTTTCTTT.

The chain recombines TRBV19 with TRBJ1-2, with 7 bases identical to TRBD1. V lost 11 bases, J lost 4 bases, and 10 bases stayed unmatched. The CDR3 is 13 residues long. The germline gives CDR1 LNHDA, CDR2 SQIVND (reference sequence). CDR3 protein: CASTPRDSYGYTF. As DNA, the CDR3 is TGTGCCTCCACTCCGCGGGACAGCTATGGCTACACCTTC.

This clone showed up just a few times. This sequence joins TRBV5-5 and TRBJ1-4; no firm D call. From germline, CDR1 is SGHKS and CDR2 YYEKEE (reference sequence). Trimming took 3 bases from V and 2 from J, leaving 11 bases between them. This CDR3 comprises 15 residues. CDR3 bases: TGTGCCAGCAGCTATGGCCGGCGGACTAATGAAAAACTGTTTTTT. Its protein is CASSYGRRTNEKLFF.

This chain links TRBV6-6 with TRBJ1-1, with 9 bases identical to TRBD1. Germline V gene sequence: CDR1 MNHNY, CDR2 SVGAGI (reference sequence). The CDR3 loop spans 14 amino acids. V was pared by 6 bases and J by 4 bases, with 6 bases of the junction left unmatched. The CDR3 nucleotides read TGTGCCAGCAGGATGGGACAGGGTGTCACTGAAGCTTTCTTT. Protein: CASRMGQGVTEAFF.